This T cell receptor beta chain was sequenced for a study of T cell repertoires in cytomegalovirus infection. Study as a whole: Public TCR beta signatures indicated both CMV infection and matching HLA type.

Remarks on this clonotype: Its antigen is not identified.

Study-level findings and limits: CMV-specific TCR beta clonotypes restricted by HLA-C were the ones dominating the ex vivo response. Carriers of CMV plus the relevant HLA were identified by cumulative public TCR beta family frequency.

Via MiXCR, TCRdb re-called the reads, giving one row per CDR3 protein. The repertoire holds approximately 500,000 distinct CDR3 sequences, with approximately 15% as singletons. V lost 3 bases and J lost 5, with 17 bases in between. This CDR3 has 14 amino acids. The germline gives CDR1 DFQATT, CDR2 SNEGSKA (reference sequence). Source material: CD8+ T cells from PBMCs. The TCR sequence derives from a human donor in good health (CMV status not recorded). Some clones in this sample may be carry-over from other donors' samples. This rearrangement joins TRBV20-1 to TRBJ2-7; D is possibly TRBD1 (6 bases). As DNA, the CDR3 is TGCAGTGCTAGGGCCCAACAGGGCCTTAACGAGCAGTACTTC. As protein: CSARAQQGLNEQYF.